A selection of T cell receptor beta chains follows, all from one sample in a study of blood T cell repertoires in COVID-19. Assay used: immunoSEQ multiplex PCR; TCRdb lists only in-frame clones, some missing. The sample consists of 150,000 to 200,000 clones, about 86% of them appearing once. The sequenced sample was peripheral blood. The receptors shown here come from a human donor with acute or convalescent COVID-19. The donor label of this sample is uncertain. CDR3s include the opening cysteine and the closing phenylalanine or tryptophan. Fields, in order: D gene, V gene, clone size, J gene, CDR3 protein, CDR3 DNA. A D gene is named only where the DNA matches it firmly. Rows give clone size only sometimes, using once, few, many, or a class for an expanded clone.

D: NA
V: TRBV28
size: NA
J: TRBJ1-4
CDR3: CASSPQHPTNEKLFF
DNA: TGTGCCAGCAGTCCACAACACCCAACTAATGAAAAACTGTTTTTT

D: NA
V: TRBV10-2
size: once
J: TRBJ1-4
CDR3: CASRDRRSTNEKLFF
DNA: TGCGCCAGCAGGGACAGACGATCGACTAATGAAAAACTGTTTTTT

D: NA
V: TRBV19
size: NA
J: TRBJ2-1
CDR3: CASNEDGNFYNEQFF
DNA: TGTGCCAGTAACGAGGATGGCAACTTCTACAATGAGCAGTTCTTC

D: NA
V: TRBV5-1
size: NA
J: TRBJ2-7
CDR3: CASSLRDKPNYEQYF
DNA: TGCGCCAGCAGTTTACGAGACAAGCCAAACTACGAGCAGTACTTC

D: TRBD1
V: TRBV13
size: NA
J: TRBJ2-2
CDR3: CASSFLLTGGGDTGELFF
DNA: TGTGCCAGCAGCTTCCTCCTCACAGGGGGCGGGGACACCGGGGAGCTGTTTTTT

D: TRBD2
V: TRBV19
size: NA
J: TRBJ2-1
CDR3: CASKRLAGGSSYNEQFF
DNA: TGTGCCAGTAAAAGACTAGCGGGAGGAAGCTCCTACAATGAGCAGTTCTTC

D: NA
V: TRBV19
size: few
J: TRBJ1-2
CDR3: CASSIERINYGYTF
DNA: TGTGCCAGTAGTATAGAGCGAATAAACTATGGCTACACCTTC

D: TRBD2
V: TRBV28
size: NA
J: TRBJ2-7
CDR3: CASKAGLAAYEQYF
DNA: TGTGCCAGCAAGGCAGGACTAGCGGCGTACGAGCAGTACTTC

D: TRBD1
V: TRBV6-1
size: NA
J: TRBJ1-6
CDR3: CASSDNRGNSPLHF
DNA: TGTGCCAGCAGTGATAACAGGGGAAATTCACCCCTCCACTTT

D: TRBD1
V: TRBV5-8
size: NA
J: TRBJ1-3
CDR3: CASSLRDSSGNTIYF
DNA: TGTGCCAGCAGCTTGAGGGACAGCTCTGGAAACACCATATATTTT

D: TRBD2
V: TRBV9
size: NA
J: TRBJ2-7
CDR3: CASSVGTSGNYEQYF
DNA: TGTGCCAGCAGCGTTGGGACTAGCGGGAATTACGAGCAGTACTTC

D: TRBD1
V: TRBV18
size: once
J: TRBJ2-5
CDR3: CASSLRQGARETQYF
DNA: TGTGCCAGCTCACTCAGACAGGGGGCGCGGGAGACCCAGTACTTC

D: NA
V: TRBV28
size: NA
J: TRBJ1-5
CDR3: CASSLSHRKSNQPQHF
DNA: TGTGCCAGCAGTTTATCGCACAGAAAAAGCAATCAGCCCCAGCATTTT

D: TRBD1
V: TRBV5-4
size: NA
J: TRBJ1-5
CDR3: CASSRDGQDQPQHF
DNA: TGTGCCAGCAGTCGAGACGGACAGGACCAGCCCCAGCATTTT

D: NA
V: TRBV19
size: NA
J: TRBJ1-6
CDR3: CASGWTLRPLHF
DNA: TGTGCCAGTGGGTGGACACTGAGACCCCTCCACTTT

D: TRBD1
V: TRBV27
size: NA
J: TRBJ2-1
CDR3: CASSSPGTGVNEQFF
DNA: TGTGCCAGCAGTTCCCCCGGGACAGGGGTCAATGAGCAGTTCTTC

D: TRBD2
V: TRBV11-2
size: NA
J: TRBJ2-7
CDR3: CASSLDLAGEAYEQYF
DNA: TGTGCCAGCAGCTTAGATCTAGCGGGGGAGGCATACGAGCAGTACTTC

D: NA
V: TRBV5-4
size: NA
J: TRBJ1-3
CDR3: CASSPGGGGAGNTIYF
DNA: TGTGCCAGCAGCCCCGGTGGCGGGGGAGCTGGAAACACCATATATTTT

D: TRBD2
V: TRBV7-9
size: NA
J: TRBJ2-3
CDR3: CASSLMAGGGRTDTQYF
DNA: TGTGCCAGCAGCTTAATGGCCGGCGGGGGACGCACAGATACGCAGTATTTT

D: NA
V: TRBV9
size: NA
J: TRBJ1-5
CDR3: CASSGGGDSDGQPQHF
DNA: TGTGCCAGCAGCGGAGGGGGGGATTCCGACGGTCAGCCCCAGCATTTT

D: TRBD1
V: TRBV7-3
size: once
J: TRBJ2-7
CDR3: CASSPGGTGGYEQYF
DNA: TGTGCCAGCAGCCCAGGCGGGACAGGGGGGTACGAGCAGTACTTC

D: NA
V: TRBV3-1/TRBV3-2
size: NA
J: TRBJ1-3
CDR3: CASSRSRSGNTIYF
DNA: TGTGCCAGCAGCCGGAGCCGCTCTGGAAACACCATATATTTT

D: NA
V: TRBV7-6
size: NA
J: TRBJ2-5
CDR3: CASSTGGQGQETQYF
DNA: TGTGCCAGCAGCACCGGGGGTCAAGGGCAAGAGACCCAGTACTTC

D: TRBD1
V: TRBV10-1
size: NA
J: TRBJ2-2
CDR3: CASSEWAGGAGELFF
DNA: TGCGCCAGCAGTGAGTGGGCAGGGGGAGCCGGGGAGCTGTTTTTT

D: NA
V: TRBV27
size: NA
J: TRBJ2-2
CDR3: CASSFAANTGELFF
DNA: TGTGCCAGCAGTTTCGCGGCGAACACCGGGGAGCTGTTTTTT

D: TRBD1
V: TRBV4-1
size: NA
J: TRBJ2-3
CDR3: CASSQEGTGDTDTQYF
DNA: TGCGCCAGCAGCCAAGAGGGGACAGGGGACACAGATACGCAGTATTTT

D: NA
V: TRBV27
size: NA
J: TRBJ1-1
CDR3: CASSQGGVPGGTEAFF
DNA: TGTGCCAGCAGTCAAGGGGGAGTCCCGGGGGGCACTGAAGCTTTCTTT

D: NA
V: TRBV7-8
size: NA
J: TRBJ1-2
CDR3: CASSLERDVVYGYTF
DNA: TGTGCCAGCAGCTTAGAGCGGGACGTCGTCTATGGCTACACCTTC

D: TRBD1
V: TRBV11-2
size: NA
J: TRBJ1-3
CDR3: CASSLRGTDSGNTIYF
DNA: TGTGCCAGCAGCTTGCGCGGGACAGACTCTGGAAACACCATATATTTT

D: NA
V: TRBV6-1
size: NA
J: TRBJ2-6
CDR3: CASSELSGSTGANVLTF
DNA: TGTGCCAGCAGTGAATTATCGGGTAGTACTGGGGCCAACGTCCTGACTTTC

D: NA
V: TRBV3-1/TRBV3-2
size: NA
J: TRBJ2-1
CDR3: CASSHPEGLEVVYNEQFF
DNA: TGTGCCAGCAGCCACCCGGAGGGACTCGAAGTCGTTTACAATGAGCAGTTCTTC

D: TRBD1
V: TRBV18
size: few
J: TRBJ1-2
CDR3: CASSPTGGDGYTF
DNA: TGTGCCAGCTCACCTACAGGGGGCGATGGCTACACCTTC

D: TRBD2
V: TRBV7-3
size: NA
J: TRBJ2-3
CDR3: CASSLNLAGGTDTQYF
DNA: TGTGCCAGCAGCTTAAACCTAGCGGGAGGGACAGATACGCAGTATTTT

D: NA
V: TRBV2
size: NA
J: TRBJ1-4
CDR3: CASSVELTNEKLFF
DNA: TGTGCCAGCAGTGTTGAGTTAACTAATGAAAAACTGTTTTTT

D: TRBD1
V: TRBV18
size: NA
J: TRBJ1-5
CDR3: CASSPRDREHSQPQHF
DNA: TGTGCCAGCTCACCCCGGGACAGGGAACACAGTCAGCCCCAGCATTTT

D: NA
V: TRBV6-6
size: NA
J: TRBJ1-5
CDR3: CASSYSSSNQPQHF
DNA: TGTGCCAGCAGTTACTCGAGTAGCAATCAGCCCCAGCATTTT

D: NA
V: TRBV2
size: few
J: TRBJ1-1
CDR3: CASTQRPPPGALEAFF
DNA: TGTGCCAGCACCCAAAGGCCCCCCCCAGGGGCCCTAGAAGCTTTCTTT

D: NA
V: TRBV6-5
size: once
J: TRBJ1-5
CDR3: CASSWAWQPQHF
DNA: TGTGCCAGCAGCTGGGCGTGGCAGCCCCAGCATTTT

D: TRBD1
V: TRBV19
size: NA
J: TRBJ1-4
CDR3: CASSRSPTGITTNSELFF
DNA: TGTGCCAGTAGTAGATCCCCGACAGGGATAACAACTAATTCGGAACTGTTTTTT

D: NA
V: TRBV28
size: NA
J: TRBJ2-7
CDR3: CASSLVLGGDRTSTSYEQYF
DNA: TGTGCCAGCAGTCTTGTTTTGGGAGGTGATCGGACCTCTACCTCCTACGAGCAGTACTTC

D: TRBD2
V: TRBV2
size: NA
J: TRBJ2-7
CDR3: CASSAASGGYEQYF
DNA: TGTGCCAGCAGTGCGGCTAGCGGGGGTTACGAGCAGTACTTC

D: NA
V: TRBV5-5
size: NA
J: TRBJ1-4
CDR3: CASSLVTGDGGELFF
DNA: TGTGCCAGCAGCTTGGTTACGGGGGACGGGGGTGAACTGTTTTTT

D: NA
V: TRBV18
size: NA
J: TRBJ2-1
CDR3: CASSPWQGRDEQFF
DNA: TGTGCCAGCTCACCATGGCAGGGGCGGGATGAGCAGTTCTTC

D: TRBD1
V: TRBV19
size: NA
J: TRBJ1-4
CDR3: CASSPVDRVVEKLFF
DNA: TGTGCCAGTAGTCCCGTGGACAGGGTCGTTGAAAAACTGTTTTTT

D: NA
V: TRBV18
size: NA
J: TRBJ1-6
CDR3: CASSPGPNSPLHF
DNA: TGTGCCAGCTCACCAGGGCCCAATTCACCCCTCCACTTT

D: NA
V: TRBV15
size: NA
J: TRBJ2-2
CDR3: CATSSLPVAANTGELFF
DNA: TGTGCCACCAGCTCACTCCCGGTTGCTGCGAACACCGGGGAGCTGTTTTTT

D: TRBD1
V: TRBV6-1
size: NA
J: TRBJ1-3
CDR3: CASSERTGALGNTIYF
DNA: TGTGCCAGCAGTGAACGGACAGGGGCCCTCGGAAACACCATATATTTT

D: NA
V: TRBV14
size: NA
J: TRBJ2-5
CDR3: CASSQDLEGRGKTQYF
DNA: TGTGCCAGCAGCCAAGACTTGGAGGGGCGAGGAAAGACCCAGTACTTC

D: NA
V: TRBV5-1
size: NA
J: TRBJ2-2
CDR3: CASSGPVTGNPSAGELFF
DNA: TGCGCCAGCAGCGGGCCCGTAACAGGAAATCCCTCCGCCGGGGAGCTGTTTTTT

D: TRBD2
V: TRBV27
size: NA
J: TRBJ2-7
CDR3: CASSPHLAGGPQEQYF
DNA: TGTGCCAGCAGTCCACATCTAGCGGGAGGGCCCCAGGAGCAGTACTTC

D: NA
V: TRBV3-1/TRBV3-2
size: NA
J: TRBJ2-1
CDR3: CASSQYNNEQFF
DNA: TGTGCCAGCAGCCAATACAACAATGAGCAGTTCTTC